The entry below describes one TCR beta chain. Its antigen is currently not known. No quality values exist for individual bases; no much larger clone is one base distant. The data derive from a study of blood T cell repertoires in COVID-19 (dated by TCRdb to the early 2020s). Regarding the research as a whole: Samples from collaborators originated in the United States, Italy and Spain and spanned both the acute and convalescent phases of COVID-19. The material from the prospective study consisted of cDNA or gDNA derived from T cells, B-cell-depleted T cells, or PBMCs. Deeply sampled blood TCRbeta repertoires from subjects exposed to, actively infected with, or recovered from COVID-19 were included in the dataset. The repertoires were made available in a free public database intended to serve as a resource for research on the immune response to SARS-CoV-2. The samples were drawn from two sources: the first 160 participants of the ongoing ImmuneRACE study, and 1,200 or so subjects contributed by 6 global collaborators. Sample metadata almost always included a de-identified subject ID, COVID-19 status, age in years and sex. Where available, HLA class I and class II types were taken from metadata supplied by the sample provider and were not determined by assay-based typing. What the authors observed across the whole study: How much clinical and demographic metadata was included differed by source and by participant, and the metadata was provided uncurated.

The collaborating institutions used their own protocols to collect whole blood in K2EDTA tubes. Collaborator samples were shipped for TCRbeta analysis as frozen whole blood, isolated PBMCs, or DNA extracted from either sample type. The immunoSEQ Assay, a bias-controlled multiplex PCR, was used to amplify TCRbeta CDR3 regions from genomic DNA. On the authors' methods: Within the assay, amplification of reference gene primers was used to estimate how many nucleated cells each sample contained. To quantify the absolute abundance of each unique TCRbeta CDR3 rearrangement, sequence reads were collapsed and filtered. For each sample, productive Simpson clonality was calculated as the square root of Simpson's diversity index over productive rearrangements. TCRdb's version of the immuneACCESS table is confined to in-frame rearrangements and falls short of the full clone set. An unresolved V gene accounts for under half of the shortfall where checked; the remainder is of unknown origin. The DNA was the basis for D and trimming; V, J and clone size are from that table. The sample table records about 240,000 clones; around 84% of these occur just once. Clones ranked in the top ten supply less than 4% of the sample.

This sequence was found in a woman between 18 and 29 years old with acute or convalescent COVID-19. Sequenced sample: peripheral blood.

In nucleotides, the sequence is TGTGCCAGCAGTTACCACAGAGAAGAGACCCAGTACTTC. This yields the protein CASSYHREETQYF. The chain links TRBV28 with TRBJ2-5; no D gene call is confident. Looking up the germline V gene yields CDR1 MDHEN and CDR2 SYDVKM. Trimming removed 4 bases from V and 3 bases from J, leaving 9 bases between the germline ends. The CDR3 starts with the cysteine, ends with the phenylalanine, and has 13 residues. Only the CDR3 portion is preserved as DNA: 39 bases, with reading frame beginning at the first base.